This is a list of T cell receptor beta chains from one sample in a study of cytomegalovirus exposure and HLA in healthy donors. Generated by immunoSEQ multiplex PCR, the TCRdb table keeps only in-frame clones and is missing some. Among roughly 150,000 clones listed, roughly four fifths were seen once. Sequenced: PBMCs. Source of these receptors: a man aged 25-40 years in good health and CMV-seronegative. CDR3s leave out the opening cysteine and the closing phenylalanine or tryptophan. Fields, in order: V gene, J gene, CDR3 length, CDR3 protein.

V gene: TRBV5-1
J gene: TRBJ2-3
CDR3 length: 12
CDR3 protein: ASSNSGITDTQY

V gene: TRBV6-5
J gene: TRBJ1-2
CDR3 length: 11
CDR3 protein: ASSQGADYGYT

V gene: TRBV28
J gene: TRBJ2-2
CDR3 length: 13
CDR3 protein: ASSFGGTNTGELF

V gene: TRBV7-8
J gene: TRBJ1-5
CDR3 length: 14
CDR3 protein: ASSNPSGTGGQPQH

V gene: TRBV9
J gene: TRBJ2-7
CDR3 length: 13
CDR3 protein: ASSGSGTGGHEQY

V gene: TRBV19
J gene: TRBJ1-5
CDR3 length: 15
CDR3 protein: ASSILGAGWGPQPQH

V gene: TRBV30
J gene: TRBJ2-5
CDR3 length: 12
CDR3 protein: ALATGRGEETQY

V gene: TRBV5-1
J gene: TRBJ2-3
CDR3 length: 15
CDR3 protein: ASSLASVAGGTDTQY

V gene: TRBV15
J gene: TRBJ2-6
CDR3 length: 13
CDR3 protein: ATRGGVAGANVLT

V gene: TRBV2
J gene: TRBJ2-2
CDR3 length: 12
CDR3 protein: ASSVAGNTGELF

V gene: TRBV23-1
J gene: TRBJ1-5
CDR3 length: 12
CDR3 protein: ASSQPQGFQPQH

V gene: TRBV28
J gene: TRBJ1-2
CDR3 length: 10
CDR3 protein: ASKRAYYGYT

V gene: TRBV6-6
J gene: TRBJ2-7
CDR3 length: 10
CDR3 protein: ASRLPSYEQY

V gene: TRBV2
J gene: TRBJ1-2
CDR3 length: 13
CDR3 protein: ASSERRQQGYGYT

V gene: TRBV7-9
J gene: TRBJ2-1
CDR3 length: 12
CDR3 protein: ASRLARSYNEQF

V gene: TRBV2
J gene: TRBJ1-6
CDR3 length: 13
CDR3 protein: ASSLQGTVGSPLH

V gene: TRBV28
J gene: TRBJ1-5
CDR3 length: 13
CDR3 protein: ASSTGTGDWEPQH

V gene: TRBV18
J gene: TRBJ1-2
CDR3 length: 11
CDR3 protein: ASSPRDRGGYT

V gene: TRBV11-2
J gene: TRBJ2-1
CDR3 length: 12
CDR3 protein: ASSFARTYNEQF

V gene: TRBV5-1
J gene: TRBJ2-2
CDR3 length: 13
CDR3 protein: ASSPQRPNTGELF

V gene: TRBV28
J gene: TRBJ2-1
CDR3 length: 14
CDR3 protein: ASSWGPTGKRDEQF

V gene: TRBV7-9
J gene: TRBJ2-5
CDR3 length: 12
CDR3 protein: ASSLVPSGSIQY

V gene: TRBV25-1
J gene: TRBJ2-7
CDR3 length: 13
CDR3 protein: ASSEREDRGYEQY

V gene: TRBV6-1
J gene: TRBJ1-4
CDR3 length: 13
CDR3 protein: ASRTPGTVNEKLF

V gene: TRBV28
J gene: TRBJ2-5
CDR3 length: 15
CDR3 protein: ASSLWDPLGGQETQH

V gene: TRBV7-9
J gene: TRBJ1-2
CDR3 length: 14
CDR3 protein: ASSGRDREHNYGYT

V gene: TRBV10-2
J gene: TRBJ2-1
CDR3 length: 16
CDR3 protein: ASSESTRRTHIDNEQF

V gene: TRBV5-4
J gene: TRBJ1-2
CDR3 length: 13
CDR3 protein: ASSLDLRSNYGYT

V gene: TRBV18
J gene: TRBJ1-2
CDR3 length: 14
CDR3 protein: ASSPSEGYRAVGYT

V gene: TRBV6-4
J gene: TRBJ2-6
CDR3 length: 14
CDR3 protein: ASSPQGAEGANVLT

V gene: TRBV6-5
J gene: TRBJ2-1
CDR3 length: 12
CDR3 protein: ASSFGGGTNEQF

V gene: TRBV30
J gene: TRBJ2-3
CDR3 length: 11
CDR3 protein: AWRVVGTDTQY

V gene: TRBV19
J gene: TRBJ1-1
CDR3 length: 13
CDR3 protein: ASSIMGLRRAEAF

V gene: TRBV2
J gene: TRBJ2-7
CDR3 length: 12
CDR3 protein: ASSVLAGTYEQY

V gene: TRBV27
J gene: TRBJ2-3
CDR3 length: 10
CDR3 protein: ASRTATDTQY

V gene: TRBV5-8
J gene: TRBJ1-5
CDR3 length: 12
CDR3 protein: ASSLLTYNQPQH

V gene: TRBV28
J gene: TRBJ2-7
CDR3 length: 10
CDR3 protein: ASSLYRWEQY

V gene: TRBV30
J gene: TRBJ2-7
CDR3 length: 13
CDR3 protein: AWSHVGQGAYEQY

V gene: TRBV6-1
J gene: TRBJ2-7
CDR3 length: 13
CDR3 protein: ASRATGARSYEQY

V gene: TRBV7-9
J gene: TRBJ2-2
CDR3 length: 12
CDR3 protein: ASSLMASRGELF

V gene: TRBV11-2
J gene: TRBJ2-5
CDR3 length: 13
CDR3 protein: ASSLDGGAGETQY

V gene: TRBV9
J gene: TRBJ2-1
CDR3 length: 12
CDR3 protein: ASSVSSGGNEQF